The clone carrying this T cell receptor (beta chain) appeared once. Its antigen remains unknown. The entry originates in a study of shared clonotypes between healthy human individuals. Overall study findings and caveats: The genetic and exposure-history diversity represented was limited by few donors. Clonotypes which were not shared had lower generation probabilities than clonotypes that all four donors shared. Naive subsets tended to show greater estimated richness than memory subsets.

Germline V gene data show CDR1 as SGHTA and CDR2 as FQGNSA. Trimming at V came to 1 base and at J to 3 bases, leaving 6 bases not matched to a gene. The CDR3 has 17 residues. Per sorted-subset replicate PCR, input was 200 to 250 ng DNA, representing about 32,000 T cell genomes. The protocol was immunoSEQ multiplex PCR, while the TCRdb copy is restricted to in-frame clones and leaves out a portion. The data show roughly 380,000 clones, roughly 96% seen once. The specimen was memory CD8+ T cells sorted from blood. Stated subset: CD45RO+ cells pooled with CCR7-negative TemRA cells. The chain uses TRBV7-2 and TRBJ2-1; 10 nucleotides align to TRBD2. This receptor was obtained from a man under 40 in good health. CDR3 bases: TGTGCCAGCAGCTTAGGGGGACTAGCGCAACACTACAATGAGCAGTTCTTC. It codes for CASSLGGLAQHYNEQFF.